This is a list of T cell receptor beta chains from one sample in a study of CD8 T cells in Susac syndrome. MiXCR, applied by TCRdb to the immunoSEQ multiplex PCR reads, yields one record per CDR3 protein. Among 200,000 or so distinct CDR3 sequences listed, almost 96% were seen once. Sequenced input: CD4+ T cells from PBMCs. The receptor source for this set is a human donor with Susac syndrome. Both conserved end residues are part of each CDR3. D genes are given only for firm matches. A row's size may be missing; if present it is once, few, many or a size class.

D gene: .; clone size: .; J gene: TRBJ2-3; V gene: TRBV30; CDR3 DNA: TGTGCCTGGAGTGTACGGACCGGCGCGGCAGATACGCAGTATTTT; CDR3 protein: CAWSVRTGAADTQYF
D gene: .; clone size: .; J gene: TRBJ1-4; V gene: TRBV7-2; CDR3 DNA: TGTGCCAGCAGCTTAGAAGGTCACCTTCGTACTAATGAAAAACTGTTTTTT; CDR3 protein: CASSLEGHLRTNEKLFF
D gene: .; clone size: once; J gene: TRBJ1-1; V gene: TRBV11-2; CDR3 DNA: TGTGCCAGCAGCTTACGTGTGGGCCCTTCTCCGGACACTGAAGCTTTCTTT; CDR3 protein: CASSLRVGPSPDTEAFF
D gene: .; clone size: .; J gene: TRBJ2-3; V gene: TRBV18; CDR3 DNA: TGTGCCAGCTCTCCTCGGGGGGCTCGGGATACGCAGTATTTT; CDR3 protein: CASSPRGARDTQYF
D gene: .; clone size: .; J gene: TRBJ2-5; V gene: TRBV12-3/TRBV12-4; CDR3 DNA: TGTGCCAGCAGTTTAGGCAGTAGGGAGACCCAGTACTTC; CDR3 protein: CASSLGSRETQYF
D gene: .; clone size: few; J gene: TRBJ2-1; V gene: TRBV5-4; CDR3 DNA: TGTGCCAGCAGCTGGACTGGGGGTGATGAGCAGTTCTTC; CDR3 protein: CASSWTGGDEQFF
D gene: .; clone size: .; J gene: TRBJ1-6; V gene: TRBV5-1; CDR3 DNA: TGCGCCAGCAAGATAATCGAGTGGGAGAATTCACCCCTCCACTTT; CDR3 protein: CASKIIEWENSPLHF
D gene: TRBD1; clone size: .; J gene: TRBJ1-5; V gene: TRBV19; CDR3 DNA: TGTGCCAGTACCCCGGACAGGGCAAGCAATCAGCCCCAGCATTTT; CDR3 protein: CASTPDRASNQPQHF
D gene: .; clone size: once; J gene: TRBJ2-3; V gene: TRBV27; CDR3 DNA: TGTGCCAGCAGTTCCCTGGGACTCAGCACAGATACGCAGTATTTT; CDR3 protein: CASSSLGLSTDTQYF
D gene: TRBD1; clone size: .; J gene: TRBJ2-1; V gene: TRBV25-1; CDR3 DNA: TGTGCCAGCTCCGGGACAGGGAGATACAATGAGCAGTTCTTC; CDR3 protein: CASSGTGRYNEQFF
D gene: TRBD1; clone size: .; J gene: TRBJ1-1; V gene: TRBV6-2/TRBV6-3; CDR3 DNA: TGTGCCAGCTCTCCCTACAGGGGGAACACTGAAGCTTTCTTT; CDR3 protein: CASSPYRGNTEAFF
D gene: TRBD1; clone size: .; J gene: TRBJ2-5; V gene: TRBV29-1; CDR3 DNA: TGCAGCTTAGGACAGGGAGAGACCCAGTACTTC; CDR3 protein: CSLGQGETQYF
D gene: .; clone size: .; J gene: TRBJ1-4; V gene: TRBV6-5; CDR3 DNA: TGTGCCAGCAGGGGTTTCAGTGCAACTAATGAAAAACTGTTTTTT; CDR3 protein: CASRGFSATNEKLFF
D gene: .; clone size: .; J gene: TRBJ2-1; V gene: TRBV9; CDR3 DNA: TGTGCCAGCAGCGTAGAGCTTGCTCGGGGAAATGAGCAGTTCTTC; CDR3 protein: CASSVELARGNEQFF
D gene: .; clone size: few; J gene: TRBJ2-1; V gene: TRBV20-1; CDR3 DNA: TGCAGTGCTACCGGCTACAATGAGCAGTTCTTC; CDR3 protein: CSATGYNEQFF
D gene: .; clone size: .; J gene: TRBJ2-7; V gene: TRBV7-9; CDR3 DNA: TGTGCCAGTACCAAGAGCGGCTCCTACGAGCAGTACTTC; CDR3 protein: CASTKSGSYEQYF
D gene: .; clone size: .; J gene: TRBJ1-6; V gene: TRBV7-9; CDR3 DNA: TGTGCCAGCAGCTCGCCCGCCAGGGGTAATTCACCCCTCCACTTT; CDR3 protein: CASSSPARGNSPLHF
D gene: .; clone size: .; J gene: TRBJ1-6; V gene: TRBV4-3; CDR3 DNA: TGCGCCAGCAGCCAAGATGTGACCTCGTATACACCCCTCCACTTT; CDR3 protein: CASSQDVTSYTPLHF
D gene: .; clone size: .; J gene: TRBJ2-7; V gene: TRBV14; CDR3 DNA: TGTGCCAGCAGCCGCCTAAGGGCCGGGGGCGAGCAGTACTTC; CDR3 protein: CASSRLRAGGEQYF
D gene: TRBD1; clone size: .; J gene: TRBJ2-5; V gene: TRBV2; CDR3 DNA: TGTGCCAGCAGGTCGCAGGGGGCGTATGAGACCCAGTACTTC; CDR3 protein: CASRSQGAYETQYF
D gene: .; clone size: .; J gene: TRBJ1-6; V gene: TRBV5-4; CDR3 DNA: TGTGCCAGCAGCGTGGATCGAGGGAATAATTCACCCCTCCACTTT; CDR3 protein: CASSVDRGNNSPLHF
D gene: .; clone size: .; J gene: TRBJ2-1; V gene: TRBV12-3/TRBV12-4; CDR3 DNA: TGTGCCAGCACGCTCCTAAGGGGGTTCAACCATGAGCAGTTCTTC; CDR3 protein: CASTLLRGFNHEQFF